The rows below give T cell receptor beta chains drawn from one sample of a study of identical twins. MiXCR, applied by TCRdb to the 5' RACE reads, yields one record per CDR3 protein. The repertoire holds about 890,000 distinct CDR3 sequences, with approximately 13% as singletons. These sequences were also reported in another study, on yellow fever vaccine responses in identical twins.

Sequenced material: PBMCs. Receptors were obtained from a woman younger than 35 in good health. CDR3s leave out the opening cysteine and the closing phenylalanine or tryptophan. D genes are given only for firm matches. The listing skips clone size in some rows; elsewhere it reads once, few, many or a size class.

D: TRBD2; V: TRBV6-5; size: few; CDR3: ASSHPGTSSTGELF
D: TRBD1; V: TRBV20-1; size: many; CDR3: SAPGQGETQY
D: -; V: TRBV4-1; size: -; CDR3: ASSQVGTSQETQY
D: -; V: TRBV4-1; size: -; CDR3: ASSRPADLGSYNEQF
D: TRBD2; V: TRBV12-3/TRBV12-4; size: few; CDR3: ASSPPSLTSGTTDTQY
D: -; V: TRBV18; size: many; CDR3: ASSQGAETQY
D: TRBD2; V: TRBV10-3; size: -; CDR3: AISLLAGPVETQY
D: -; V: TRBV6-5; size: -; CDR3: ASMTTYEQF
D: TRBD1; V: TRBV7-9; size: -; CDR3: ASSFRTGAEETQY
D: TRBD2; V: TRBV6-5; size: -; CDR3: ASSYSYSGRYEQY
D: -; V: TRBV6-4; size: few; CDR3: ASSDGGRVGGNEQF
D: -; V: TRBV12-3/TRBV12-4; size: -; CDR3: ASSLQKHSNQPQH
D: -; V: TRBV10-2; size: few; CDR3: ASKMDQGYNSPLH
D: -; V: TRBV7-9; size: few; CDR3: AGRGISTEAF
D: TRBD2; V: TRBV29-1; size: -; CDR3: SAYSGRIVNEQF
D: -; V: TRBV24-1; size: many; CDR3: ATSDSYGSPLH
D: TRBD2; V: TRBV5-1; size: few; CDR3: ASSLAPGLAGEMSEQF
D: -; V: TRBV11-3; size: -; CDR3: ASSLVGGAGETQY
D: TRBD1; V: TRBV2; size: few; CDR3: ASSKTGGSYNEQF
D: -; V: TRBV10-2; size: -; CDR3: ASITPPGELF
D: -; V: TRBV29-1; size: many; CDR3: SVGSRPGNSYNEQF
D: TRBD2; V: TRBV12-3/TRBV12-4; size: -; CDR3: ASSLEGLAVNEQF
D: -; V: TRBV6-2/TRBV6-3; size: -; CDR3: ATETRSSYNEQF
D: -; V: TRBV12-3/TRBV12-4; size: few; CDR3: ASSRQAGTQY
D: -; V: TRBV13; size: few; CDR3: ASSIRQILSTDTQY
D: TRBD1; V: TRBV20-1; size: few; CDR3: SASPRGLNEAF
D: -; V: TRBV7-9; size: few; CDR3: ASSPRVGANTGELF
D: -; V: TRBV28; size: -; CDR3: ASVGVRYTGELF
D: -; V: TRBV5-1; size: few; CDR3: ASTPMGRRGDTQY
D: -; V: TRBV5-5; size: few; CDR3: ASSLLLWRELPYEQY
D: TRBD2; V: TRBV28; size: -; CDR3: ASSLEAGGAGTDTQY
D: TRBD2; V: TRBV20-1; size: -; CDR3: SARSSGNRNEQF
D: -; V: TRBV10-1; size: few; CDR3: ASSAADSRNEQF
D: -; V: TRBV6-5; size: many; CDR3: ASRLVDEQY
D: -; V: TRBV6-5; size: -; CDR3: ASSYLVDRIGGYT
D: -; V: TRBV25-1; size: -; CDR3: ASSPIARQETQY
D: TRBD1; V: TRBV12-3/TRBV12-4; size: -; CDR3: ASSLTGQGVDGYT
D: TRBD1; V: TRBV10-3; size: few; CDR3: AIVRDRDTEAF
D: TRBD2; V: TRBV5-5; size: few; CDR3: ASSLSSGGAYNEQF
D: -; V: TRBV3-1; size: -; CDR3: ASSQVNNNEQF
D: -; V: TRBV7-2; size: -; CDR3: ASSLSRPSNEQF
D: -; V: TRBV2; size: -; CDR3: ASSDLLVSYNEQF